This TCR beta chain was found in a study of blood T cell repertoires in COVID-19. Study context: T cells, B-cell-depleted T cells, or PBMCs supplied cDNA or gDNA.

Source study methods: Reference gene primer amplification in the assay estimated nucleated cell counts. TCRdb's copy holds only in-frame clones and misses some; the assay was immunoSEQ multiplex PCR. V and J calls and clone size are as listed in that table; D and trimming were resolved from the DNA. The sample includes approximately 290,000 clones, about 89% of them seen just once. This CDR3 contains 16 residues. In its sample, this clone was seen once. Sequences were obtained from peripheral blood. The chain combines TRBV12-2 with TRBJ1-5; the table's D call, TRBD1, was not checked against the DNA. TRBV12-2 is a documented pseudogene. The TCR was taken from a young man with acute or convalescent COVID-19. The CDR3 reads CASRASGTIYDQPQHF. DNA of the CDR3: TGTGCAAGTCGCGCGTCCGGGACAATTTACGATCAGCCCCAGCATTTT.